This TCR beta chain was observed in a study of blood T cell repertoires in COVID-19. Study overall: PBMCs, B-cell-depleted T cells, or T cells provided the cDNA or gDNA that made up the material.

The CDR3 is 17 residues long. Trimming removed 0 bases from V and 0 bases from J, with 13 bases in between. CDR1 is LNHDA, CDR2 SQIVND, per germline (reference sequence). The method was immunoSEQ multiplex PCR; TCRdb's version includes in-frame clones alone and lacks a portion of them. The table includes about 180,000 clones, 82% detected once. The source of this sequence is a woman at least 80 years old with active or convalescent COVID-19. What was sequenced was peripheral blood. This chain connects TRBV19 to TRBJ2-3; D may be TRBD1 (5 bases). CDR3 DNA sequence: TGTGCCAGTAGTATAGACGCCGGACACCCTAGCACAGATACGCAGTATTTT. It codes for CASSIDAGHPSTDTQYF.